These T cell receptor beta chains were read from a single sample in a study of T cells in Graves' hyperthyroidism and ophthalmopathy. Each CDR3 protein is one row after TCRdb ran MiXCR on the multiplex PCR reads. Found here are roughly 290,000 distinct CDR3 sequences, approximately 15% of them singletons; the top ten hold 7.9%. The material sequenced was blood. The source of these receptors is a woman between 40 and 50 years old with Graves' hyperthyroidism. Each CDR3 is given with its conserved first and last residue. D genes are given only for firm matches. Where a row states a size, it is once, few, many or the class of an expanded clone; other rows omit it.

CDR3 protein: CASSLGAGGGNSPLHF
CDR3 DNA: TGTGCCAGCAGCCTAGGGGCAGGGGGCGGAAATTCACCCCTCCACTTT
J gene: TRBJ1-6
clone size: many
CDR3 length: 16
D gene: TRBD1
V gene: TRBV5-8

CDR3 protein: CASSEHRGSLRSNQPQHF
CDR3 DNA: TGTGCCAGCAGTGAACACAGGGGCAGCCTTCGAAGCAATCAGCCCCAGCATTTT
J gene: TRBJ1-5
clone size: many
CDR3 length: 18
D gene: TRBD1
V gene: TRBV6-1

CDR3 protein: CASSGTPGLGIYNEQFF
CDR3 DNA: TGTGCCAGCAGCGGAACACCGGGACTAGGAATATACAATGAGCAGTTCTTC
J gene: TRBJ2-1
clone size: few
CDR3 length: 17
D gene: TRBD2
V gene: TRBV5-4

CDR3 protein: CASSSPKSKLAGLGNEQYF
CDR3 DNA: TGTGCTAGCAGCTCGCCAAAGAGCAAACTAGCGGGTTTAGGGAACGAGCAGTACTTC
J gene: TRBJ2-7
clone size: many
CDR3 length: 19
D gene: TRBD2
V gene: TRBV7-7

CDR3 protein: CASTGDAGETQYF
CDR3 DNA: TGTGCCAGTACAGGGGACGCAGGAGAGACCCAGTACTTC
J gene: TRBJ2-5
clone size: many
CDR3 length: 13
D gene: TRBD1
V gene: TRBV12-3/TRBV12-4

CDR3 protein: CATSRDQGTGITIYF
CDR3 DNA: TGTGCCACCAGCAGAGATCAGGGTACTGGAATCACCATATATTTT
J gene: TRBJ1-3
clone size: few
CDR3 length: 15
D gene: NA
V gene: TRBV15

CDR3 protein: CASSTEAEIYNEQFF
CDR3 DNA: TGTGCCAGCAGCACCGAGGCGGAAATCTACAATGAGCAGTTCTTC
J gene: TRBJ2-1
clone size: NA
CDR3 length: 15
D gene: NA
V gene: TRBV5-5

CDR3 protein: CASPFPFSGDEVNTEAFF
CDR3 DNA: TGTGCCAGCCCCTTCCCCTTTTCAGGGGACGAGGTGAACACTGAAGCTTTCTTT
J gene: TRBJ1-1
clone size: many
CDR3 length: 18
D gene: NA
V gene: TRBV28

CDR3 protein: CASSFGTGGEQYF
CDR3 DNA: TGTGCCAGCAGCTTCGGGACAGGGGGCGAGCAGTACTTC
J gene: TRBJ2-7
clone size: NA
CDR3 length: 13
D gene: TRBD1
V gene: TRBV7-2

CDR3 protein: CASSDTDRGRYEQFF
CDR3 DNA: TGTGCCAGCAGTGACACGGACCGGGGGCGGTATGAGCAGTTCTTC
J gene: TRBJ2-1
clone size: many
CDR3 length: 15
D gene: NA
V gene: TRBV25-1

CDR3 protein: CASSLGYGSTSGSYEQYF
CDR3 DNA: TGTGCCAGCAGCTTAGGGTATGGCAGTACTAGCGGGAGTTACGAGCAGTACTTC
J gene: TRBJ2-7
clone size: many
CDR3 length: 18
D gene: TRBD2
V gene: TRBV7-2

CDR3 protein: CASSTSWTANSPLHF
CDR3 DNA: TGTGCCAGCAGCACCTCCTGGACAGCTAATTCACCCCTCCACTTT
J gene: TRBJ1-6
clone size: many
CDR3 length: 15
D gene: NA
V gene: TRBV2

CDR3 protein: CASSGTGINEKLFF
CDR3 DNA: TGTGCCAGCAGTGGGACAGGGATTAATGAAAAACTGTTTTTT
J gene: TRBJ1-4
clone size: many
CDR3 length: 14
D gene: TRBD1
V gene: TRBV2

CDR3 protein: CATSDSRQGDSGELFF
CDR3 DNA: TGTGCCACCAGTGATTCGCGACAGGGGGACTCCGGGGAGCTGTTTTTT
J gene: TRBJ2-2
clone size: NA
CDR3 length: 16
D gene: TRBD1
V gene: TRBV24-1

CDR3 protein: CSVEQGSTYEQYF
CDR3 DNA: TGCAGCGTTGAACAGGGGAGTACCTACGAGCAGTACTTC
J gene: TRBJ2-7
clone size: many
CDR3 length: 13
D gene: NA
V gene: TRBV29-1

CDR3 protein: CASSISGDAEKLFF
CDR3 DNA: TGTGCCAGCAGCATATCGGGGGATGCTGAAAAACTGTTTTTT
J gene: TRBJ1-4
clone size: many
CDR3 length: 14
D gene: NA
V gene: TRBV28

CDR3 protein: CASSQDWVSTGARYNEQFF
CDR3 DNA: TGTGCCAGCAGCCAAGATTGGGTGTCAACAGGGGCTCGATACAATGAGCAGTTCTTC
J gene: TRBJ2-1
clone size: few
CDR3 length: 19
D gene: TRBD1
V gene: TRBV12-3/TRBV12-4

CDR3 protein: CASSGLADSSYEQYF
CDR3 DNA: TGTGCCAGCAGTGGACTAGCGGATAGCTCCTACGAGCAGTACTTC
J gene: TRBJ2-7
clone size: many
CDR3 length: 15
D gene: TRBD2
V gene: TRBV6-1

CDR3 protein: CASSSGGRFYGYTF
CDR3 DNA: TGTGCCAGCAGTTCGGGGGGGCGCTTCTATGGCTACACCTTC
J gene: TRBJ1-2
clone size: many
CDR3 length: 14
D gene: NA
V gene: TRBV27

CDR3 protein: CAISESSGSYGYTF
CDR3 DNA: TGTGCCATCAGTGAGTCGAGTGGCAGCTATGGCTACACCTTC
J gene: TRBJ1-2
clone size: many
CDR3 length: 14
D gene: NA
V gene: TRBV10-3

CDR3 protein: CASSLGYVDETQYF
CDR3 DNA: TGTGCCAGCAGCTTAGGTTACGTAGACGAGACCCAGTACTTC
J gene: TRBJ2-5
clone size: NA
CDR3 length: 14
D gene: NA
V gene: TRBV7-9

CDR3 protein: CASSWTGSQETQYF
CDR3 DNA: TGTGCCAGCAGCTGGACGGGAAGCCAAGAGACCCAGTACTTC
J gene: TRBJ2-5
clone size: few
CDR3 length: 14
D gene: NA
V gene: TRBV9

CDR3 protein: CASSQELAGGSSYNEQFF
CDR3 DNA: TGCGCCAGCAGCCAAGAACTAGCGGGAGGAAGCTCCTACAATGAGCAGTTCTTC
J gene: TRBJ2-1
clone size: NA
CDR3 length: 18
D gene: TRBD2
V gene: TRBV4-1

CDR3 protein: CSASLAGLYNEQFF
CDR3 DNA: TGCAGTGCTAGCCTGGCAGGGTTATACAATGAGCAGTTCTTC
J gene: TRBJ2-1
clone size: many
CDR3 length: 14
D gene: NA
V gene: TRBV20-1

CDR3 protein: CASSDIQRFQETQYF
CDR3 DNA: TGTGCCAGCAGTGACATTCAGCGCTTCCAAGAGACCCAGTACTTC
J gene: TRBJ2-5
clone size: many
CDR3 length: 15
D gene: NA
V gene: TRBV2

CDR3 protein: CGGLWGNTIYF
CDR3 DNA: TGCGGGGGCCTGTGGGGAAACACCATATATTTT
J gene: TRBJ1-3
clone size: few
CDR3 length: 11
D gene: NA
V gene: TRBV12-3/TRBV12-4

CDR3 protein: CASSQVGGSRGKLFF
CDR3 DNA: TGTGCCAGCAGCCAAGTGGGGGGGTCGCGCGGAAAACTGTTTTTT
J gene: TRBJ1-4
clone size: many
CDR3 length: 15
D gene: NA
V gene: TRBV3-1

CDR3 protein: CASSSQRPGNEQFF
CDR3 DNA: TGTGCCAGCAGTTCCCAGCGTCCGGGTAATGAGCAGTTCTTC
J gene: TRBJ2-1
clone size: NA
CDR3 length: 14
D gene: NA
V gene: TRBV27

CDR3 protein: CASSPVLAGVSGELFF
CDR3 DNA: TGTGCCAGCAGCCCCGTACTAGCGGGAGTTTCCGGGGAGCTGTTTTTT
J gene: TRBJ2-2
clone size: few
CDR3 length: 16
D gene: TRBD2
V gene: TRBV4-2

CDR3 protein: CASSPAGGGETQYF
CDR3 DNA: TGTGCCAGCAGTCCGGCGGGAGGCGGAGAGACCCAGTACTTC
J gene: TRBJ2-5
clone size: NA
CDR3 length: 14
D gene: TRBD2
V gene: TRBV25-1

CDR3 protein: CASSVGSGLSSGSLVHEQYF
CDR3 DNA: TGTGCCAGCAGCGTAGGATCAGGGTTGTCTAGCGGGAGTTTAGTCCACGAGCAGTACTTC
J gene: TRBJ2-7
clone size: once
CDR3 length: 20
D gene: TRBD2
V gene: TRBV9

CDR3 protein: CSVDSGQGTYEQYF
CDR3 DNA: TGCAGCGTTGACTCCGGACAGGGGACCTACGAGCAGTACTTC
J gene: TRBJ2-7
clone size: many
CDR3 length: 14
D gene: TRBD1
V gene: TRBV29-1

CDR3 protein: CATSGGQGLIAEQFF
CDR3 DNA: TGTGCCACCAGTGGCGGACAGGGGCTGATTGCTGAGCAGTTCTTC
J gene: TRBJ2-1
clone size: NA
CDR3 length: 15
D gene: TRBD1
V gene: TRBV24-1